This entry concerns a single T cell receptor beta chain. Its antigen is currently unknown. It was with a sample-barcoded 5' primer and a J-beta primer mix that a second PCR of about 6 to 12 cycles was run. TCRdb fed the 5' RACE reads into MiXCR, producing one record per CDR3 protein. The data contain more than 500,000 distinct CDR3 sequences, approximately 30% of them singletons. Germline values: CDR1 SGHRS, CDR2 YFSETQ. The CDR3 contains 14 residues. Trimming shortened V by 2 bases and J by 6 bases, and 12 bases separated the two germline ends. This entry comes from a study of blood T cells in healthy people across ages. Study details: Template switching retrieved approximately one barcoded beta molecule for each two T cells.

Findings and caveats of the study: Diversity estimates drawn from one million T cells were deemed underestimates. Diversity was higher, and naive CD4+ cells more numerous, in long-lived donors than in aged donors.

The sequenced sample was blood. This TCR derives from a woman in her 70s in good health. J is TRBJ2-4 and V is TRBV5-1; D tentatively reads TRBD1 or TRBD2 (5 bases each). The CDR3 region is CASSFRGDRNIQYF. DNA for the CDR3: TGCGCCAGCAGCTTCAGAGGGGACCGAAACATTCAGTACTTC. Drawing the rest from reference TRBV5-1 and TRBJ2-4, the complete variable domain is KAGVTQTPRYLIKTRGQQVTLSCSPISGHRSVSWYQQTPGQGLQFLFEYFSETQRNKGNFPGRFSGRQFSNSRSEMNVSTLELGDSALYLCASSFRGDRNIQYFGAGTRLSVL.